A single sample gave rise to the 4 T cell receptor beta chains below, sequenced in a study of T cell responses to AZD1222 COVID-19 vaccine. Using immunoSEQ multiplex PCR, the repertoire was profiled, and TCRdb retains in-frame clones only, with some absent. The repertoire holds under 130,000 clones, with roughly 90% as singletons. The sample here was peripheral blood, taken on day 0 of AZD1222 vaccination. The receptors originated from an adult in good health.

This clone was observed a few times. The J gene is TRBJ2-3, the V gene TRBV25-1; D call uncertain. The germline V gene has CDR1 MGHDK and CDR2 SYGVNS. Trimming took off 5 bases at V and 2 bases at J, with 11 bases between the two ends. The CDR3 loop spans 14 amino acids. CDR3 sequence reads: CASSPGWDTDTQYF. The CDR3 DNA is TGTGCCAGCAGTCCCGGCTGGGACACAGATACGCAGTATTTT.

CDR3: CASSPHRTAPYEQYF. The CDR3 DNA follows: TGTGCCAGCAGTCCCCACAGGACAGCCCCCTACGAGCAGTACTTC. The gene calls are TRBV27 and TRBJ2-7; TRBD1 might be the D (6 bases). V lost 5 bases, J lost 2 bases, and 16 bases lay in between. Germline loops: CDR1 MNHEY, CDR2 SMNVEV (reference sequence). The CDR3 sequence is 15 residues long.

This chain uses TRBV4-3 with TRBJ2-3; a weak D match, TRBD2 (6 bases). This CDR3 is 16 amino acids long. The V gene lost 0 bases and the J gene lost 4 bases, with 14 bases spanning the gap. Germline assignment: CDR1 LGHNA and CDR2 YSLEER. The CDR3 DNA sequence: TGCGCCAGCAGCCAAGATCGGGGACTGGGGGCAGATACGCAGTATTTT. Protein: CASSQDRGLGADTQYF.

This chain uses TRBV6-5 with TRBJ2-7, with D possibly TRBD2 on 7 matching bases. V lost 8 bases to trimming and J lost 5 bases, with 16 bases between them. The CDR3 length is 13 residues. CDR1 MNHEY and CDR2 SVGAGI come from the germline V gene. CDR3 DNA sequence: TGTGCCAGCCGCCGGGGGGCCGTCGACGAGCAGTACTTC. Its protein is CASRRGAVDEQYF.